A selection of T cell receptor beta chains follows, all from one sample in a study of T cell responses to AZD1222 COVID-19 vaccine. The data were produced by immunoSEQ multiplex PCR, yet TCRdb's version contains in-frame clones alone and is incomplete. The data contain 100,000 to 110,000 clones, approximately 90% of them singletons. The material sequenced was peripheral blood, taken on day 0 of AZD1222 vaccination. The receptors were sampled from an adult in good health. Both conserved end residues are part of each CDR3. Each record gives: D gene, J gene, clone size, V gene, CDR3 protein, CDR3 DNA. A D gene is named only where the DNA matches it firmly. Only part of the rows carry a size: once, few, many, or a class if the clone is expanded.

D: TRBD1
J: TRBJ1-6
size: NA
V: TRBV20-1
CDR3: CSASITGVDSPLHF
DNA: TGCAGTGCTAGTATAACAGGGGTCGATTCACCCCTCCACTTT

D: TRBD2
J: TRBJ2-2
size: once
V: TRBV28
CDR3: CASSSYPTSGFNTGELFF
DNA: TGTGCCAGCAGTTCATACCCGACTAGCGGGTTTAACACCGGGGAGCTGTTTTTT

D: NA
J: TRBJ1-1
size: NA
V: TRBV6-4
CDR3: CASSTGSNTEAFF
DNA: TGTGCCAGCAGCACAGGATCAAACACTGAAGCTTTCTTT

D: NA
J: TRBJ2-3
size: NA
V: TRBV7-3
CDR3: CASSPGTSTDTQYF
DNA: TGTGCCAGCAGCCCGGGGACTAGCACAGATACGCAGTATTTT

D: NA
J: TRBJ1-2
size: once
V: TRBV3-1/TRBV3-2
CDR3: CASSQQGYGYTF
DNA: TGTGCCAGCAGCCAACAGGGGTATGGCTACACCTTC

D: NA
J: TRBJ1-1
size: NA
V: TRBV19
CDR3: CASSIAAGQNTEAFF
DNA: TGTGCCAGTAGTATAGCTGCAGGGCAGAACACTGAAGCTTTCTTT

D: TRBD2
J: TRBJ2-3
size: NA
V: TRBV5-4
CDR3: CASSLSRGEADTQYF
DNA: TGTGCCAGCAGCTTGTCTCGGGGGGAGGCAGATACGCAGTATTTT

D: NA
J: TRBJ2-2
size: NA
V: TRBV5-1
CDR3: CASSLQGDTGELFF
DNA: TGCGCCAGCAGCTTGCAGGGTGACACCGGGGAGCTGTTTTTT

D: NA
J: TRBJ1-2
size: NA
V: TRBV3-1/TRBV3-2
CDR3: CASSQRAGEDGYTF
DNA: TGTGCCAGCAGCCAGAGGGCCGGGGAAGATGGCTACACCTTC

D: TRBD1
J: TRBJ1-5
size: NA
V: TRBV19
CDR3: CASSTDRGRQPQHF
DNA: TGTGCCAGTAGCACTGACAGGGGCCGTCAGCCCCAGCATTTT

D: TRBD1
J: TRBJ1-2
size: few
V: TRBV5-4
CDR3: CASSWGTGGTYGYTF
DNA: TGTGCCAGCAGCTGGGGGACAGGGGGAACTTATGGCTACACCTTC

D: NA
J: TRBJ1-1
size: NA
V: TRBV18
CDR3: CASSPAQANMNTEAFF
DNA: TGTGCCAGCTCACCGGCACAGGCCAACATGAACACTGAAGCTTTCTTT

D: TRBD1
J: TRBJ1-2
size: NA
V: TRBV6-5
CDR3: CASSYRGQGFYGYTF
DNA: TGTGCCAGCAGTTATAGGGGACAGGGTTTCTATGGCTACACCTTC

D: NA
J: TRBJ1-5
size: once
V: TRBV19
CDR3: CASSIEVRERTARNQPQHF
DNA: TGTGCCAGTAGTATAGAAGTGAGGGAAAGGACCGCCCGCAATCAGCCCCAGCATTTT

D: NA
J: TRBJ1-2
size: NA
V: TRBV6-5
CDR3: CASSYDSTNYGYTF
DNA: TGTGCCAGCAGTTACGACAGTACTAACTATGGCTACACCTTC

D: TRBD2
J: TRBJ2-1
size: NA
V: TRBV6-2/TRBV6-3
CDR3: CASSYLAGEGEQFF
DNA: TGTGCCAGCAGTTACTTGGCGGGGGAGGGTGAGCAGTTCTTC

D: NA
J: TRBJ2-1
size: NA
V: TRBV5-6
CDR3: CASTNYNEQFF
DNA: TGTGCCAGCACCAACTACAATGAGCAGTTCTTC

D: NA
J: TRBJ1-3
size: NA
V: TRBV7-2
CDR3: CASSERGAPRGNTIYF
DNA: TGTGCCAGCAGCGAGAGGGGGGCCCCGCGTGGAAACACCATATATTTT

D: NA
J: TRBJ2-3
size: NA
V: TRBV5-1
CDR3: CASSLEGTDTQYF
DNA: TGCGCCAGCAGCTTGGAGGGAACAGATACGCAGTATTTT

D: NA
J: TRBJ2-7
size: NA
V: TRBV11-2
CDR3: CASSLGSGSSYEQYF
DNA: TGTGCCAGCAGCTTAGGATCAGGGAGCTCCTACGAGCAGTACTTC

D: NA
J: TRBJ1-1
size: NA
V: TRBV3-1/TRBV3-2
CDR3: CASSQAQVNTEAFF
DNA: TGTGCCAGCAGCCAAGCACAGGTGAACACTGAAGCTTTCTTT

D: NA
J: TRBJ2-7
size: NA
V: TRBV7-3
CDR3: CASSLVGAANSYEQYF
DNA: TGTGCCAGCAGCTTAGTAGGTGCGGCCAACTCCTACGAGCAGTACTTC

D: NA
J: TRBJ1-6
size: many
V: TRBV7-9
CDR3: CASSLGSPYNSPLHF
DNA: TGTGCCAGCAGCTTAGGGTCCCCTTATAATTCACCCCTCCACTTT

D: NA
J: TRBJ2-7
size: once
V: TRBV6-4
CDR3: CASSALHEQYF
DNA: TGTGCCAGCAGTGCCTTACACGAGCAGTACTTC

D: NA
J: TRBJ2-5
size: NA
V: TRBV2
CDR3: CASRSRDWLKETQYF
DNA: TGTGCCAGCAGGAGTAGGGACTGGCTCAAAGAGACCCAGTACTTC

D: NA
J: TRBJ1-4
size: NA
V: TRBV6-5
CDR3: CASRDGAGNEKLFF
DNA: TGTGCCAGCAGGGACGGGGCAGGAAATGAAAAACTGTTTTTT

D: NA
J: TRBJ2-4
size: NA
V: TRBV6-5
CDR3: CASSYDPGTEGVQYF
DNA: TGTGCCAGCAGTTACGATCCGGGCACCGAGGGTGTTCAGTACTTC

D: NA
J: TRBJ1-2
size: NA
V: TRBV6-5
CDR3: CASSSTPSGRSYTF
DNA: TGTGCCAGCAGTTCCACTCCCTCAGGGCGAAGCTACACCTTC

D: TRBD1
J: TRBJ2-7
size: NA
V: TRBV18
CDR3: CASSSRQGEDEQYF
DNA: TGTGCCAGCTCCTCCAGACAGGGTGAAGACGAGCAGTACTTC